This TCR beta chain is drawn from a study of CD8+ T cells in alopecia areata. Starting from PBMCs, sorting isolated CD4+ and CD8+ T cells. Remarks on this clone: As yet, its antigen is unknown.

Study-wide findings and caveats: Scalp data also include sequences from resident alphabeta T cells of normal skin. Relative to normal scalp, lesional scalp, especially alopecia totalis/universalis, showed higher clonality. Mice showed clearer TCR sharing than patients did, a gap that was possibly HLA-related.

The CDR3 consists of 15 residues. Isolated RNA was reverse transcribed into cDNA used as the sequencing template. TCRdb's copy holds only in-frame clones and misses some; the assay was immunoSEQ multiplex PCR. The table includes fewer than 150,000 clones, approximately 58% detected once. V gene TRBV21-1 combines with J gene TRBJ1-6. TRBV21-1 is an annotated pseudogene. The receptor was isolated from a human donor in good health. The source material was CD4+ T cells sorted from blood. The chain's CDR3 is CASSRGVLRNSPLHF. Here the CDR3 DNA reads TGTGCCAGCAGCAGAGGGGTGCTGAGGAATTCACCCCTCCACTTT.